This is a list of T cell receptor beta chains from one sample in a study of T cells after yellow fever vaccination. TCRdb processed the 5' RACE reads anew with MiXCR; each CDR3 protein has one entry. The table lists around 200,000 distinct CDR3 sequences, around 10% of them singletons. The sample was CD8+ T cells sorted from PBMCs, taken 15 days after the yellow fever booster vaccination. Receptor source: a man aged 18 to 30 who received the YFV17D yellow fever vaccine. CDR3s include the opening cysteine and the closing phenylalanine or tryptophan. A D gene is named only where the DNA matches it firmly. Size tells how often a clone was seen (once, few, many) or the class of an expanded clone, and some rows leave it out.

clone size	D gene	V gene	J gene	CDR3 DNA	CDR3 protein
few	NA	TRBV24-1	TRBJ2-2	TGTGCCACCAGTGATCAGGGGGGCGGAGAGCTGTTTTTT	CATSDQGGGELFF
NA	TRBD1	TRBV27	TRBJ2-1	TGTGCCAGCAGTCCGACAGGGCCAGGCAATGAGCAGTTCTTC	CASSPTGPGNEQFF
few	NA	TRBV7-8	TRBJ2-1	TGTGCCAGCAGCCCTCGCAGGGGAGAGCATGAGCAGTTCTTC	CASSPRRGEHEQFF
NA	NA	TRBV6-5	TRBJ2-3	TGTGCCAGCAGTTCGGACGTTGATACGCAGTATTTT	CASSSDVDTQYF
NA	NA	TRBV24-1	TRBJ2-1	TGTGCCACCAGTGATCGACGGGACAACTACAATGAGCAGTTCTTC	CATSDRRDNYNEQFF
many	NA	TRBV6-5	TRBJ2-7	TGTGCCAGCAGTTACTCGGGAGGATCCTCCTACGAGCAGTACTTC	CASSYSGGSSYEQYF
many	NA	TRBV7-9	TRBJ1-2	TGTGCCAGCAGCTTTCCGGTCAGTGGCTACACCTTC	CASSFPVSGYTF
NA	NA	TRBV7-6	TRBJ2-5	TGTGCCAGCAGCTCTCGGACCAGCGGTTATGAGACCCAGTACTTC	CASSSRTSGYETQYF
few	NA	TRBV27	TRBJ2-7	TGTGCCAGCAGTCCCCTCGGGCCGATCTACGAGCAGTACTTC	CASSPLGPIYEQYF
NA	NA	TRBV4-1	TRBJ1-4	TGCGCCAGCAGCCAAGATCGGGCGACAGGAACTAATGAAAAACTGTTTTTT	CASSQDRATGTNEKLFF
NA	NA	TRBV12-3/TRBV12-4	TRBJ1-1	TGTGCCAGCAGTTTAGCGACCAACACTGAAGCTTTCTTT	CASSLATNTEAFF
NA	NA	TRBV4-3	TRBJ2-3	TGCGCCAGCAGCCAAGGAGCGGCGCTGGGCACAGATACGCAGTATTTT	CASSQGAALGTDTQYF
few	TRBD1	TRBV4-1	TRBJ2-7	TGCGCCAGCAGCCAAGGCGTCAGGGGGCGGGAAGAGCAGTACTTC	CASSQGVRGREEQYF
many	NA	TRBV3-1	TRBJ1-2	TGTGCCAGCAGCCCCCAGGCAAACTATGGCTACACCTTC	CASSPQANYGYTF
many	NA	TRBV4-1	TRBJ1-4	TGCGCCAGCAGCCTCCGACAGGCTAATGAAAAACTGTTTTTT	CASSLRQANEKLFF
few	TRBD1	TRBV23-1	TRBJ2-1	TGCGCCAGCAGTCAATGGTGCCGGACAGGGGGCTACTCACATGAGCAGTTCTTC	CASSQWCRTGGYSHEQFF
NA	TRBD1	TRBV19	TRBJ2-2	TGTGCCAGTAGTATTACTGGACAGGGGGCCGGGGAGCTGTTTTTT	CASSITGQGAGELFF
many	TRBD2	TRBV5-1	TRBJ2-1	TGCGCCAGCAGCTTGGCTAGCGGGGGGGCCTTCGGTTACAATGAGCAGTTCTTC	CASSLASGGAFGYNEQFF
few	NA	TRBV27	TRBJ1-6	TGTGCCAGCAGTTTAGGGGGGGGACTTTCACCCCTCCACTTT	CASSLGGGLSPLHF
NA	NA	TRBV24-1	TRBJ2-1	TGTGCCACCGGATGGGTTCATGAGCAGTTCTTC	CATGWVHEQFF
many	NA	TRBV7-9	TRBJ1-1	TGTGCCAGCAGCTACCTGACAGGCCAAGGGACTGAAGCTTTCTTT	CASSYLTGQGTEAFF
few	NA	TRBV12-5	TRBJ2-5	TGTGCTAGTGGTTTCAAGCCGGGACATTACGACTTC	CASGFKPGHYDF
NA	NA	TRBV28	TRBJ2-2	TGTGCCAGCAGTTTTATTGGCCCCTTGGCCGGGGAGCTGTTTTTT	CASSFIGPLAGELFF